This TCR beta chain was sequenced during a study of blood T cell repertoires in COVID-19. As for the study in general: T cells, B-cell-depleted T cells, or PBMCs provided the cDNA or gDNA that served as material.

Only in-frame clones appear in the TCRdb table, and some are missing; sequencing was by immunoSEQ multiplex PCR. The table shows around 35,000 clones, with about 89% occurring only once. This CDR3 has 14 residues. The V and J ends lost 9 bases and 1 base, in that order; junction bases with no gene match: 8. Per the germline V gene, CDR1 is LNHDA and CDR2 is SQIVND (reference sequence). Sequencing was performed on peripheral blood. This TCR came from a human donor in a cohort sampled during active COVID-19. The chain uses TRBV19 and TRBJ1-2; 7 bases match TRBD1. The CDR3 nucleotides read TGTGCCAGCCGGCCCGGGACAGATAACTATGGCTACACCTTC. Translating it yields CASRPGTDNYGYTF.